Each of the 2 T cell receptor beta chains below was sequenced from the same sample in a study of human T cells and chemical hapten exposure. TCRdb ran MiXCR on the RACE reads and lists one entry per CDR3 protein. This sample has over 55,000 distinct CDR3 sequences, with around 10% found just once. The time point denotes: patch test 3, about 24 weeks after DPC sensitization. Treatment defined: therapeutic diphenylcyclopropenone sensitization with weekly scalp DPC. The source material was whole blood, sampled in connection with sensitization to the hapten diphenylcyclopropenone (DPC). Source of these receptors: a woman aged 50 to 65 with alopecia areata. Some clones in this sample may be carry-over from other donors' samples.

The chain couples TRBV12-3 or TRBV12-4 to TRBJ2-1; D uncertain. Trimming cost V 6 bases and J 8 bases, with 14 bases left between them. The CDR3 is made up of 13 amino acids. The CDR3 DNA reads as TGTGCCAGCAGGGATGGACGTGGGGATGAGCAGTTCTTC. Protein: CASRDGRGDEQFF.

This clonotype was counted a few times. CDR3 amino acids: CSVGEGRLEQYF. The DNA for the CDR3 is TGCAGCGTTGGAGAGGGGCGGCTCGAGCAGTACTTC. The chain uses TRBV29-1 and TRBJ2-7, with D perhaps TRBD1 or TRBD2 (5 bases each). CDR3 length: 12 residues. Germline-derived CDR1 and CDR2 are SQVTM and ANQGSEA. The V end was cut by 4 bases, the J end by 6 bases, with 13 bases between.